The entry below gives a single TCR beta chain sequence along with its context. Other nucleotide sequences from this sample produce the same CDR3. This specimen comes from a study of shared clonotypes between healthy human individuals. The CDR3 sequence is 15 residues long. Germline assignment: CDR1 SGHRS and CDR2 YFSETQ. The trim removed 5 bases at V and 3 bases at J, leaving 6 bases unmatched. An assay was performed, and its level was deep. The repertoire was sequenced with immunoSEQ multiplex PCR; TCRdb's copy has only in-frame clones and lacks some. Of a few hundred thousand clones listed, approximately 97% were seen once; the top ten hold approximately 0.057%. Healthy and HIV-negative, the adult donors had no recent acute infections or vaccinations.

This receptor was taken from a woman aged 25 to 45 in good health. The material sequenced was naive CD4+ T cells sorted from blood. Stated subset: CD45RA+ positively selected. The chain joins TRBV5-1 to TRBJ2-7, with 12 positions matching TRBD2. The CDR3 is CASSLGTSGLYEQYF. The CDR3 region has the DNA TGCGCCAGCAGTCTGGGGACTAGCGGGCTCTACGAGCAGTACTTC.